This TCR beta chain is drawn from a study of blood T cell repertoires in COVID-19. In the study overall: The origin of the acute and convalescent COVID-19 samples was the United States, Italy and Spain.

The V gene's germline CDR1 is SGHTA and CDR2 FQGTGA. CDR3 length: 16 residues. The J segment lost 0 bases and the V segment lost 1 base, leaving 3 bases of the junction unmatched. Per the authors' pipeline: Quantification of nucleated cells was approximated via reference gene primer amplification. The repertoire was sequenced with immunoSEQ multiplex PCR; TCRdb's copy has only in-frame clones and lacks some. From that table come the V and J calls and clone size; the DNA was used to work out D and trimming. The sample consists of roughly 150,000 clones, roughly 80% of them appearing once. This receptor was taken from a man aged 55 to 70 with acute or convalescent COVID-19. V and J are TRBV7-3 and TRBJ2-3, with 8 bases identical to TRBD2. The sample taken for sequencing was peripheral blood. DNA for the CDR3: TGTGCCAGCAGCTTAATGGGGACTAGAAGCACAGATACGCAGTATTTT. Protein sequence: CASSLMGTRSTDTQYF.